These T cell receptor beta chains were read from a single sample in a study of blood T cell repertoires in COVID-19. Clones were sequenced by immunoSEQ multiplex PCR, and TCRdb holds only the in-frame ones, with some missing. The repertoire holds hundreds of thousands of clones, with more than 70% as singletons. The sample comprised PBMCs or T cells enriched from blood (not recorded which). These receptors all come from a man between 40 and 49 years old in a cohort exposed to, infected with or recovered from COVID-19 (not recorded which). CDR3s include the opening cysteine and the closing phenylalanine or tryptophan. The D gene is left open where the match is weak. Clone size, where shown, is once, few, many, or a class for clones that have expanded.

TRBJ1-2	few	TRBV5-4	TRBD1	CASSQPTTGSYGYTF	TGTGCCAGCAGCCAACCCACGACAGGGTCCTATGGCTACACCTTC
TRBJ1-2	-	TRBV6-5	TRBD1	CASSHSGQRNYYGYTF	TGTGCCAGCAGTCACTCGGGACAGAGAAACTACTATGGCTACACCTTC
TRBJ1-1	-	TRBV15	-	CATSRGGRVTEAFF	TGTGCCACCAGCAGAGGGGGGCGGGTTACTGAAGCTTTCTTT
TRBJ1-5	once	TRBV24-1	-	CATKGTGQNQPQHF	TGTGCCACCAAAGGCACAGGGCAAAATCAGCCCCAGCATTTT
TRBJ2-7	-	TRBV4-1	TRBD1	CASSQGGQVAYEQYF	TGCGCCAGCAGCCAAGGGGGACAGGTAGCCTACGAGCAGTACTTC
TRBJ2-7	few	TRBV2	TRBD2	CASRSTSGVKTF	TGTGCCAGCAGATCGACTAGCGGGGTCAAGACTTTC
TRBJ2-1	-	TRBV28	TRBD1	CASSLGQASYNEQFF	TGTGCCAGCAGTTTAGGACAGGCCTCCTACAATGAGCAGTTCTTC
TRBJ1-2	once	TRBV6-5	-	CASSKNRDAYGYTF	TGTGCCAGCAGTAAGAACAGGGATGCCTATGGCTACACCTTC
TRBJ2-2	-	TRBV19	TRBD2	CASTRPSGLAGGELFF	TGTGCCAGTACCAGGCCCTCTGGGCTAGCGGGCGGGGAGCTGTTTTTT
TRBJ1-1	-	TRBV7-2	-	CASSLARNTEAFF	TGTGCCAGCAGCTTAGCCAGAAACACTGAAGCTTTCTTT
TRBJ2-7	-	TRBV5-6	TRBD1	CASTQTGGASYEQHF	TGTGCCAGCACTCAGACAGGGGGCGCGAGTTACGAGCAGCACTTC
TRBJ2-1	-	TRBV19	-	CASSIDRGQGQNEQFF	TGTGCCAGTAGTATAGATCGTGGGCAGGGTCAGAATGAGCAGTTCTTC
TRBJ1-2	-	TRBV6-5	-	CASRKQGPVGYTF	TGTGCCAGCCGTAAACAGGGCCCCGTTGGCTACACCTTC
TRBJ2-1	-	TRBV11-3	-	CASSLSEEQFF	TGTGCCAGCAGCCTATCCGAGGAGCAGTTCTTC
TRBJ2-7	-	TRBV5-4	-	CASSDRTAGEQYF	TGTGCCAGCAGCGACCGGACCGCGGGAGAGCAGTACTTC
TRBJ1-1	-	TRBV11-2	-	CASSLSQNTEAFF	TGTGCCAGCAGCTTAAGCCAGAACACTGAAGCTTTCTTT
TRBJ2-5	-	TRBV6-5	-	CASSRGLVSLETQYF	TGTGCCAGCAGTCGAGGTCTAGTCTCTTTGGAGACCCAGTACTTC
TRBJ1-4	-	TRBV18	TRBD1	CASSAPGQANEKLFF	TGTGCCAGCTCAGCGCCGGGACAGGCTAATGAAAAACTGTTTTTT
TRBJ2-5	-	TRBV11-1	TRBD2	CASSYQREAAQETQYF	TGTGCCAGCAGCTACCAGCGGGAGGCAGCCCAAGAGACCCAGTACTTC
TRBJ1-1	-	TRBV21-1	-	CASSKRDRANTEAFF	TGTGCCAGCAGCAAAAGAGACAGGGCGAACACTGAAGCTTTCTTT
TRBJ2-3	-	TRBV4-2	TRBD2	CASSQDLLAGTDTQYF	TGTGCCAGCAGCCAAGATCTTCTAGCGGGAACAGATACGCAGTATTTT
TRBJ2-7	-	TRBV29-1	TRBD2	CSVGLAKDYEQYF	TGCAGCGTTGGACTAGCCAAAGACTACGAGCAGTACTTC
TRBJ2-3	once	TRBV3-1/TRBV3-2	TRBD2	CASSRPRLAGFTDTQYF	TGTGCCAGCAGCCGACCCCGTCTAGCGGGGTTCACAGATACGCAGTATTTT
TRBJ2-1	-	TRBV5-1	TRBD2	CASSPGLAGVGEQFF	TGCGCCAGCAGTCCGGGACTAGCGGGAGTAGGGGAGCAGTTCTTC
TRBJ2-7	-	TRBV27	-	CASGGDKTYEQYF	TGTGCCAGCGGTGGGGACAAAACCTACGAGCAGTACTTC
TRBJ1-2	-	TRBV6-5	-	CASQSGGTSNYGYTF	TGTGCCAGCCAATCGGGGGGAACGTCGAACTATGGCTACACCTTC
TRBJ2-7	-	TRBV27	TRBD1	CASNRYGTGSYEQYF	TGTGCCAGCAACCGTTACGGGACAGGGTCCTACGAGCAGTACTTC
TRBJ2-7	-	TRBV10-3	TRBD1	CAISSLQGAGSYEQYF	TGTGCCATCAGCTCACTCCAGGGGGCTGGAAGCTACGAGCAGTACTTC
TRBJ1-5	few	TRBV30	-	CAWSPGGNQPQHF	TGTGCCTGGAGTCCGGGAGGCAATCAGCCCCAGCATTTT
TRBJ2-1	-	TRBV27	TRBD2	CASTPQRGEFNEQFF	TGTGCCAGCACTCCCCAGCGGGGGGAATTTAATGAGCAGTTCTTC
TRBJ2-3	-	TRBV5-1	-	CASSLGTATDTQYF	TGCGCCAGCAGCTTAGGGACTGCCACAGATACGCAGTATTTT
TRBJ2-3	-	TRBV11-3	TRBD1	CASSLGQGIADTQYF	TGTGCCAGCAGCTTGGGACAGGGGATTGCAGATACGCAGTATTTT
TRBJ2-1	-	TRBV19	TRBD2	CASSIVSSGSHEQFF	TGTGCCAGTAGTATAGTATCTAGCGGGAGCCATGAGCAGTTCTTC
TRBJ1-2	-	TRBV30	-	CAWMQRGRASFNYGYTF	TGTGCCTGGATGCAGCGGGGGCGTGCCTCATTTAACTATGGCTACACCTTC
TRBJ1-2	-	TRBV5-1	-	CASSLGEGGYTF	TGCGCCAGCAGCTTAGGGGAGGGCGGCTACACCTTC
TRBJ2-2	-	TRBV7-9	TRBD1	CASSRTGNTGELFF	TGTGCCAGCAGTCGGACAGGGAACACCGGGGAGCTGTTTTTT
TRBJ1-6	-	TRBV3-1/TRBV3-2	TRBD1	CASSQGIDRGNSPLHF	TGTGCCAGCAGCCAAGGGATAGACAGGGGAAATTCACCCCTCCACTTT
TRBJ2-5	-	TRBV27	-	CASSPRQGRGETQYF	TGTGCCAGCAGTCCCCGACAGGGGAGGGGAGAGACCCAGTACTTC
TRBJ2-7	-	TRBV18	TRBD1	CASSPLTGEDEQYF	TGTGCCAGCTCACCACTGACAGGGGAGGACGAGCAGTACTTC
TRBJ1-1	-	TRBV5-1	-	CASSLPGQSNAFF	TGCGCCAGCAGCCTACCGGGACAATCTAATGCTTTCTTT
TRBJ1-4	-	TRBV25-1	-	CASSDYAGTQTEKLFF	TGTGCCAGCAGTGACTACGCCGGGACACAAACTGAAAAACTGTTTTTT
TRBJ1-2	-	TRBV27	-	CASSLSRWYGYTF	TGTGCCAGCAGTCTCTCGAGATGGTATGGCTACACCTTC
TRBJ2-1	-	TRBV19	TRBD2	CATRTSGRYNEQFF	TGTGCCACTCGGACTAGCGGGAGGTACAATGAGCAGTTCTTC
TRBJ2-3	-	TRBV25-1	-	CASSDQGPTTDTQYF	TGTGCCAGCAGTGATCAGGGGCCGACAACAGATACGCAGTATTTT
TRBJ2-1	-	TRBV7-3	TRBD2	CASRGLAGSYNEQFF	TGTGCCAGCAGAGGACTAGCGGGCTCCTACAATGAGCAGTTCTTC
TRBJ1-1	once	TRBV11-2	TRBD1	CASNRDRVTEAFF	TGTGCCAGCAATCGGGACAGGGTCACTGAAGCTTTCTTT
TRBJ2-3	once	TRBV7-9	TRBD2	CASSGDTSGRDTQYF	TGTGCCAGCAGCGGAGACACTAGCGGGAGAGATACGCAGTATTTT
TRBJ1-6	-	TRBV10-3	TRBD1	CAISEGQGMSPLHF	TGTGCCATCAGTGAGGGACAGGGGATGTCACCCCTCCACTTT
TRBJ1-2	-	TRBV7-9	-	CATSDRVDSMSYTF	TGTGCCACCTCGGACAGAGTGGATTCTATGAGCTACACCTTC
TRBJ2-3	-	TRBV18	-	CASSPTPRGGTDTQYF	TGTGCCAGCTCACCTACTCCGAGGGGAGGTACAGATACGCAGTATTTT
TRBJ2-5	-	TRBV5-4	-	CASSLGGTRQETQYF	TGTGCCAGCAGCTTGGGAGGCACGCGGCAAGAGACCCAGTACTTC